The clone carrying this T cell receptor (beta chain) was recorded only once. Its antigen is undetermined. Germline V CDR1 and CDR2: SGDLS, YYNGEE. This CDR3 comprises 16 residues. Losses at the gene ends were 0 bases for V and 1 base for J; bases not matched to a gene: 7. The repertoire was sequenced with immunoSEQ multiplex PCR; TCRdb's copy has only in-frame clones and lacks some. The sample lists some 250,000 clones, about 80% occurring once. This sample was taken from a study of Tregs in tolerant kidney transplant recipients. Study results and limitations: Biological reproducibility was not directly addressed in this study. Validation in larger populations is needed because few patients were studied.

The sequence derives from a human donor in good health. The J gene is TRBJ2-7, the V gene TRBV9, with 7 bases lining up with TRBD2. Sequenced material: CD4+ T cells from blood. CDR3 nucleotide sequence: TGTGCCAGCAGCGTAGACTCTAGCGGCCCGTCCTACGAGCAGTACTTC. Translation gives CASSVDSSGPSYEQYF.